The clone carrying this T cell receptor (beta chain) showed up just once. This specimen belongs to a study of Graves' ophthalmopathy and Graves' hyperthyroidism. Study details: Investigators collected peripheral blood at initial diagnosis, before any treatment was given.

Amplified material comprised TCR beta CDR3 regions derived from RNA transcripts. An initial RT-PCR round employing HTBI primers preceded a second-round multiplex PCR. TCRdb recomputed calls from the multiplex PCR reads with MiXCR, one row per CDR3 protein. Of approximately 700,000 distinct CDR3 sequences listed, more than 40% were seen once; the top ten hold more than 3%. The TCR was taken from an adult man with Graves' ophthalmopathy. The sequenced sample consisted of peripheral blood.

The CDR3 reads CAISSLGTGHGYTF. CDR3 sequence (DNA): TGTGCCATCAGTTCCCTAGGGACAGGGCATGGCTACACCTTC. This chain joins TRBV10-3 and TRBJ1-2; 9 positions agree with TRBD1. The CDR3 runs to 14 residues. Unmatched junction bases numbered 7, after V lost 5 bases and J lost 6 bases. Germline CDR1 and CDR2: ENHRY and SYGVKD.